These 22 T cell receptor beta chains share one sample of origin, sequenced in a study of vaccination and CD4 T cells after COVID-19. These receptors' targets are unknown. Treatment noted: approximately 10-day PBMC culture with coronavirus spike peptide pools or control peptides (ViraFEST assay). CD4+ T cells that had been cultured provided DNA sequenced with the Oncomine TCR Beta short-read assay. TCRdb independently ran MiXCR on the PCR reads; one entry per CDR3 protein. Here the sample spans over 9,000 distinct CDR3 sequences, roughly half being singletons. Source material: CD4+ T cells from blood, cultured in vitro. Receptor source: a human donor who had recovered from COVID-19.

V gene TRBV18 combines with J gene TRBJ2-5, with unresolved D. The CDR3 is made up of 14 amino acids. Germline V CDR1 and CDR2: KGHSH, LQKENI. V was shortened by 2 bases and J by 2 bases, with 9 bases between the two germline ends. The CDR3 bases are TGTGCCAGCTCACCATCCACAGTACAAGAGACCCAGTACTTC. Translated: CASSPSTVQETQYF.

The rearrangement uses TRBV10-3 and TRBJ2-7, with a tentative D call TRBD2 (6 bases). CDR1 ENHRY and CDR2 SYGVKD come from the germline V gene. With 6 bases removed from V and 2 bases from J, the gap between germline ends came to 14 bases. The CDR3 totals 14 residues. The CDR3 DNA sequence: TGTGCCATCAGATCGGGACTGGAACCCTACGAGCAGTACTTC. Protein: CAIRSGLEPYEQYF.

Turning to this clonotype: The junction departs from the called germline gene at one end, perhaps through a read error. The rearrangement joins TRBV20-1 to TRBJ2-7; D uncertain. The V gene's germline CDR1 is DFQATT and CDR2 SNEGSKA (reference sequence). The CDR3 spans 13 residues. CDR3 region: CSAQKAYSREQCF. CDR3 in DNA: TGCAGTGCCCAAAAAGCCTATAGCCGCGAGCAGTGCTTC.

V and J are TRBV24-1 and TRBJ2-7, with 9 bases matching TRBD1. This CDR3 is 15 amino acids long. V shed 4 bases, J shed 5 bases, and the junction held 8 bases outside the gene matches. Looked up from germline, CDR1 is KGHDR and CDR2 is SFDVKD. CDR3 loop: CATSDPGQGRHEQYF. CDR3 sequence (DNA): TGTGCCACCAGTGACCCAGGACAGGGGCGCCACGAGCAGTACTTC.

In its sample, this clonotype was seen a few times. The V call is TRBV7-2, the J call TRBJ2-7, with 9 bases aligning to TRBD2. There are 15 residues in the CDR3. The trim removed 0 bases at V and 3 bases at J, leaving 3 bases unmatched. Germline V gene data show CDR1 as SGHTA and CDR2 as FQGNSA. In DNA, the CDR3 is TGTGCCAGCAGCTTAGCGCGGGAGGGCCGCTACGAGCAGTACTTC. Its translation is CASSLAREGRYEQYF.

The V call is TRBV7-2, the J call TRBJ2-7; D call uncertain. Germline CDR1 and CDR2: SGHTA and FQGNSA. V shed 2 bases and J shed 2 bases, with 13 bases lying between them. The CDR3 contains 15 residues. CDR3 in DNA: TGTGCCAGCAGCTTATCCTCTGTACTCACCTACGAGCAGTACTTC. It specifies CASSLSSVLTYEQYF.

Sample share makes this clonotype medium-sized. The chain employs TRBV7-9 and TRBJ1-1; a weak D match, TRBD1 (6 bases). Germline V CDR1 and CDR2: SEHNR, FQNEAQ (reference sequence). The CDR3 sequence is 15 residues long. V gave up 2 bases and J gave up 1 base, with 11 bases separating them. CDR3 in DNA: TGTGCCAGCAGCTTAACCGGGACACAGAACACTGAAGCTTTCTTT. Amino acid sequence: CASSLTGTQNTEAFF.

The chain employs TRBV18 and TRBJ1-2; TRBD1 agrees at 8 bases. Losses at the gene ends were 6 bases for V and 4 bases for J; bases not matched to a gene: 7. Germline CDR1 KGHSH, CDR2 LQKENI. This CDR3 has 14 amino acids. CDR3 protein: CASSLGTGGYGYTF. The CDR3 bases are TGTGCCAGCTCCCTCGGGACAGGCGGCTATGGCTACACCTTC.

This chain connects TRBV7-2 to TRBJ2-3; unclear D gene. The CDR3 length is 14 residues. CDR1 is SGHTA, CDR2 FQGNSA, per germline. The ends were cut back, 1 base at V and 3 bases at J, with 8 bases in the middle. CDR3 sequence: CASSLGLGTDTQYF. In DNA form, the CDR3 reads TGTGCCAGCAGCTTAGGGCTGGGAACAGATACGCAGTATTTT. Full variable domain (rest looked up from reference TRBV7-2 and TRBJ2-3): GAGVSQSPSNKVTEKGKDVELRCDPISGHTALYWYRQSLGQGLEFLIYFQGNSAPDKSGLPSDRFSAERTGGSVSTLTIQRTQQEDSAVYLCASSLGLGTDTQYFGPGTRLTVL.

The V call is TRBV12-3 or TRBV12-4, the J call TRBJ2-6, with 8 bases that match TRBD1. Losses at the gene ends were 3 bases for V and 3 bases for J; bases not matched to a gene: 1. The CDR3 consists of 15 residues. The CDR3 is CASSFGTGGANVLTF. The DNA of the CDR3 is TGTGCCAGCAGTTTCGGGACAGGTGGGGCCAACGTCCTGACTTTC.

The CDR3 nucleotides read TGTGCCAGTAGTATCAACAGGGGATTCACAGATACGCAGTATTTT. It encodes CASSINRGFTDTQYF. This chain connects TRBV19 to TRBJ2-3; 7 bases are shared with TRBD1. CDR3 size: 15 residues. V lost 3 bases and J lost 2; bases outside the gene matches: 5. Looked up from germline, CDR1 is LNHDA and CDR2 is SQIVND (reference sequence).

The chain has TRBV21-1 and TRBJ1-1. TRBV21-1 is designated a pseudogene. CDR3 length: 17 residues. CDR3 DNA sequence: TGTGCCAGCAGCAGCTCGCTCTTAGTGGGCATGAACACTGAAGCTTTCTTT. Protein sequence: CASSSSLLVGMNTEAFF.

The chain couples TRBV21-1 to TRBJ1-2. TRBV21-1 is marked as a pseudogene. CDR3 length: 11 amino acids. DNA of the CDR3: TGTGCCAGCGCTATTAGGTCGGGCTACACCTTC. This gives the protein CASAIRSGYTF.

The chain has TRBV19 and TRBJ2-2; no definite D call. V was clipped by 3 bases and J by 2 bases, with 13 bases between them. This CDR3 is 16 amino acids long. The germline CDR1 and CDR2 sequences are LNHDA and SQIVND (reference sequence). In DNA, the CDR3 is TGTGCCAGTAGTATCATGTTGCGAATCAACACCGGGGAGCTGTTTTTT. Residues: CASSIMLRINTGELFF.

The V and J genes are TRBV5-1 and TRBJ2-3; D is uncertain. Germline loops: CDR1 SGHRS, CDR2 YFSETQ. Trimming pared 5 bases from V and 2 bases from J, leaving 12 bases between. CDR3 length: 14 amino acids. DNA for the CDR3: TGCGCCAGCAGGGAGTTATCCTCCACAGATACGCAGTATTTT. It translates to CASRELSSTDTQYF. Supplemented by reference TRBV5-1 and TRBJ2-3, the full variable domain reads KAGVTQTPRYLIKTRGQQVTLSCSPISGHRSVSWYQQTPGQGLQFLFEYFSETQRNKGNFPGRFSGRQFSNSRSEMNVSTLELGDSALYLCASRELSSTDTQYFGPGTRLTVL.

By share of the sample, this clonotype is medium-sized. The chain has TRBV20-1 and TRBJ2-3; D is tentatively TRBD1 or TRBD2 (5 bases each). Trimming pared 0 bases from V and 1 base from J, leaving 11 bases between. Germline V gives CDR1 DFQATT, CDR2 SNEGSKA (reference sequence). This CDR3 contains 15 residues. The CDR3 sequence is CSARDLGRRTDTQYF. The CDR3, as DNA: TGCAGTGCTAGAGATCTGGGACGCCGCACAGATACGCAGTATTTT.

The CDR3 protein is CSAKDNWSNQPQHF. In DNA form, the CDR3 reads TGCAGTGCTAAAGACAATTGGAGCAATCAGCCCCAGCATTTT. The rearrangement links TRBV20-1 to TRBJ1-5; the D is unclear. V dropped 4 bases and J dropped 1 base, with 11 bases sitting between them. This CDR3 has 14 residues. Per the germline V gene, CDR1 is DFQATT and CDR2 is SNEGSKA (reference sequence).

This rearrangement joins TRBV4-1 to TRBJ1-6, with D tentatively TRBD1 (6 bases). Germline CDR1 and CDR2: MGHRA and YSYEKL. Trimming stripped 5 bases from V and 0 bases from J, with 17 bases between. The CDR3 runs 18 residues. The CDR3 nucleotides are TGCGCCAGCAGCTTAGGACAGTTAACGAGCTCCTATAATTCACCCCTCCACTTT. Translating it yields CASSLGQLTSSYNSPLHF.

CDR3 in DNA: TGTGCCAGCAGTTTAGACAGGGCCGGAAACACCATATATTTT. Translated: CASSLDRAGNTIYF. J is TRBJ1-3 and V is TRBV28; TRBD1 matches at 7 bases. The germline CDR1 and CDR2 sequences are MDHEN and SYDVKM. The CDR3 sequence is 14 residues long. V shed 2 bases and J 4 bases; nucleotides not matched to a gene: 2. Full variable domain (missing parts from reference TRBV28 and TRBJ1-3): DVKVTQSSRYLVKRTGEKVFLECVQDMDHENMFWYRQDPGLGLRLIYFSYDVKMKEKGDIPEGYSVSREKKERFSLILESASTNQTSMYLCASSLDRAGNTIYFGEGSWLTVV.

About this clonotype itself: Its ends do not fully match the called genes, so a read error is possible. DNA for the CDR3: TGTGCTAGCAGCTTAGGACAGCGTTCAACTTTCTTT. It translates to CASSLGQRSTFF. The V gene is TRBV7-6, the J gene TRBJ1-1, with TRBD1 as a possible D gene (6 bases). CDR1 is SGHVS and CDR2 is FNYEAQ in the germline V gene. This CDR3 has 12 residues.

This clonotype was detected only a few times. The chain combines TRBV11-2 with TRBJ1-2; D uncertain. This CDR3 is built from 12 residues. CDR1 is SGHAT and CDR2 is FQNNGV in the germline V gene. Trimming pared 0 bases from V and 6 bases from J, leaving 5 bases between. CDR3 region: CASSLEEDGYTF. Here the CDR3 DNA reads TGTGCCAGCAGCTTAGAGGAGGATGGCTACACCTTC. The full variable domain, rest sourced from reference TRBV11-2 and TRBJ1-2, is EAGVAQSPRYKIIEKRQSVAFWCNPISGHATLYWYQQILGQGPKLLIQFQNNGVVDDSQLPKDRFSAERLKGVDSTLKIQPAKLEDSAVYLCASSLEEDGYTFGSGTRLTVV.

CDR3 in amino acids: CASSLAQAGDAFGYTF. Here the CDR3 DNA reads TGTGCCAGCAGCTTAGCGCAGGCAGGCGACGCGTTTGGCTACACCTTC. The chain employs TRBV7-9 and TRBJ1-2; D is uncertain. V lost 0 bases, J lost 7 bases, and 18 bases lay in between. The CDR3 has 16 amino acids. Germline V gives CDR1 SEHNR, CDR2 FQNEAQ (reference sequence).